Shown below are 32 T cell receptor beta chains from a single sample sequenced in a study of blood T cell repertoires in COVID-19. Clones were read by immunoSEQ multiplex PCR, and TCRdb kept only the in-frame ones, dropping some. Among 95,000 to 150,000 clones listed, about four fifths were seen once. Sequenced sample: peripheral blood. The source of these receptors is a man under 40 with COVID-19, enrolled during active disease.

The V gene is TRBV27, the J gene TRBJ1-1; D perhaps matches TRBD1 (6 bases). The CDR3 spans 14 residues. Trimming took off 6 bases at V and 1 base at J, with 12 bases between the two ends. Germline-derived CDR1 and CDR2 are MNHEY and SMNVEV (reference sequence). DNA for the CDR3: TGTGCCAGCAGGGGGACGGGACAGAACACTGAAGCTTTCTTT. Encoded protein: CASRGTGQNTEAFF.

The chain couples TRBV30 to TRBJ2-7, with 8 bases that match TRBD2. The V and J ends lost 2 bases and 0 bases, in that order; junction bases with no gene match: 6. The V gene's germline CDR1 is GTSNPN and CDR2 SVGIG (reference sequence). The CDR3 length is 15 residues. CDR3 nucleotide sequence: TGTGCCTGGAGTCCCCGACTAGCGAACTCCTACGAGCAGTACTTC. Its translation is CAWSPRLANSYEQYF.

This sequence joins TRBV20-1 and TRBJ2-4, with 7 bases that match TRBD1. V lost 3 bases, J lost 6 bases, and 5 bases stayed unmatched. The germline V gene encodes CDR1 DFQATT and CDR2 SNEGSKA (reference sequence). There are 13 residues in the CDR3. CDR3 region: CSASRDSRNIQYF. The CDR3 bases are TGCAGTGCTAGTAGGGACAGTCGAAACATTCAGTACTTC.

This chain connects TRBV6-6 to TRBJ2-3; the match to TRBD1 covers 10 bases. CDR3 length: 16 amino acids. The ends lost 0 bases at V and 4 bases at J; junction bases unmatched: 4. The V gene's germline CDR1 is MNHNY and CDR2 SVGAGI (reference sequence). CDR3: CASSYSRTGGADTQYF. CDR3 coding DNA: TGTGCCAGCAGTTACTCGCGGACAGGGGGGGCAGATACGCAGTATTTT.

V is TRBV24-1 and J is TRBJ1-2; 7 nucleotides agree with TRBD1. Looked up from germline, CDR1 is KGHDR and CDR2 is SFDVKD. This CDR3 comprises 12 residues. With V trimmed by 4 bases and J by 8 bases, 3 bases remained unmatched. The CDR3 nucleotides read TGTGCCACCAGTGAGGCAGGGGGAGGCTACACCTTC. Protein: CATSEAGGGYTF.

CDR3 DNA sequence: TGTGCCTGGAGTGTACCGTCGACAGCAAACTATGGCTACACCTTC. This gives the protein CAWSVPSTANYGYTF. This sequence joins TRBV30 and TRBJ1-2, with D maybe TRBD1 (5 bases). Germline CDR1 GTSNPN, CDR2 SVGIG (reference sequence). V lost 0 bases and J lost 2, with 13 bases in between. The CDR3 runs to 15 residues.

This clone was recorded a few times. This chain connects TRBV9 to TRBJ2-6; 7 bases agree with TRBD1. CDR3 length equals 17 residues. V shed 3 bases, J shed 4 bases, and the junction held 10 bases outside the gene matches. Germline V gene lookup returns CDR1 SGDLS and CDR2 YYNGEE. The CDR3 DNA reads as TGTGCCAGCAGCGCCGAGGACAGGACGTTCGGGGCCAACGTCCTGACTTTC. Protein product: CASSAEDRTFGANVLTF.

V is TRBV5-1 and J is TRBJ2-3; perhaps TRBD1 as D (6 bases). Trimming removed 2 bases at V and 2 bases at J, with 15 bases between. The CDR3 runs 16 residues. Germline-derived CDR1 and CDR2 are SGHRS and YFSETQ. In DNA form, the CDR3 reads TGCGCCAGCAGCTTTTCGACGGGACACACCACAGATACGCAGTATTTT. As protein: CASSFSTGHTTDTQYF.

The chain combines TRBV3-1 (or the pseudogene TRBV3-2) with TRBJ2-1; TRBD2 aligns across 9 bases. J lost 8 bases, V lost 0 bases, and 14 bases had no gene match. Germline V gives CDR1 LGHDT, CDR2 YNNKEL (reference sequence). The CDR3 sequence is 18 residues long. For the CDR3, the DNA is TGTGCCAGCAGCCAAGATCGTTTCGTGGGCGGGAGGGGGGATGAGCAGTTCTTC. Its protein product is CASSQDRFVGGRGDEQFF.

V is TRBV7-9 and J is TRBJ1-1; D is ambiguous. The germline CDR1 and CDR2 sequences are SEHNR and FQNEAQ (reference sequence). The ends were cut back, 0 bases at V and 1 base at J, with 6 bases in the middle. This CDR3 has 14 amino acids. In DNA, the CDR3 is TGTGCCAGCAGCTTAGCGAACAGGAACACTGAAGCTTTCTTT. This codes for CASSLANRNTEAFF.

The chain combines TRBV19 with TRBJ2-7, with 7 bases lining up with TRBD1. The length of the CDR3 is 14 residues. From germline, CDR1 is LNHDA and CDR2 SQIVND (reference sequence). Trimming at V came to 5 bases and at J to 2 bases, leaving 6 bases not matched to a gene. The CDR3: CASSQTGPAYEQYF. The CDR3 bases are TGTGCCAGTAGTCAGACAGGGCCCGCCTACGAGCAGTACTTC.

This chain joins TRBV27 and TRBJ2-2; possible D gene TRBD2, 5 bases. The V gene's germline CDR1 is MNHEY and CDR2 SMNVEV (reference sequence). V was shortened by 4 bases and J by 4 bases, with 13 bases between the two germline ends. The CDR3 loop spans 15 amino acids. The CDR3 nucleotides are TGTGCCAGCAGTTCCCTAGCCAGCCTCACCGGGGAGCTGTTTTTT. Protein sequence: CASSSLASLTGELFF.

This chain uses TRBV7-6 with TRBJ1-3, with 7 bases that match TRBD1. The CDR3 is made up of 13 amino acids. Losses at the gene ends were 4 bases for V and 10 bases for J; bases not matched to a gene: 7. Germline lookup yields CDR1 SGHVS and CDR2 FNYEAQ. The CDR3 sequence: CASSSQGGSTIYF. The CDR3 nucleotides are TGTGCCAGCAGCTCCCAGGGGGGTTCTACCATATATTTT.

This clone has just one count. The V and J genes are TRBV4-2 and TRBJ2-5, with 12 bases fitting TRBD2. The CDR3 extends over 17 amino acids. Germline lookup yields CDR1 LGHNA and CDR2 YNFKEQ. Trimming took 1 base from V and 1 from J; bases not matched to a gene: 4. The CDR3 sequence: CASSQGTSGVIQETQYF. CDR3 coding DNA: TGTGCCAGCAGCCAAGGGACTAGCGGGGTGATCCAAGAGACCCAGTACTTC.

This chain uses TRBV27 with TRBJ1-2, with no clear D. CDR1 MNHEY and CDR2 SMNVEV come from the germline V gene (reference sequence). The CDR3 covers 13 residues. The V and J ends lost 2 bases and 3 bases respectively, with 7 bases between them. The CDR3 coding sequence is TGTGCCAGCAGTTTAAAACTGGACTATGGCTACACCTTC. Its translation is CASSLKLDYGYTF.

The table lists this clone with a count of one. The chain recombines TRBV7-2 with TRBJ2-5; TRBD1 is a possible D gene (6 bases). CDR3 size: 13 residues. The V end was cut by 5 bases, the J end by 2 bases, with 9 bases between. Germline V gives CDR1 SGHTA, CDR2 FQGNSA. The CDR3 reads CASSTGIQETQYF. The CDR3 DNA sequence: TGTGCCAGCAGCACAGGGATACAAGAGACCCAGTACTTC.

This clone was counted a few times. This chain uses TRBV5-1 with TRBJ2-5, with 10 bases fitting TRBD2. V was pared by 4 bases and J by 2 bases, with 5 bases of the junction left unmatched. The CDR3 extends over 15 amino acids. Germline values: CDR1 SGHRS, CDR2 YFSETQ. The chain's CDR3 is CASSTRTSGQETQYF. For the CDR3, the DNA is TGCGCCAGCAGCACCCGGACTAGCGGACAAGAGACCCAGTACTTC.

The V gene is TRBV19, the J gene TRBJ1-1; the match to TRBD1 covers 7 bases. This CDR3 is 13 amino acids long. V was clipped by 9 bases and J by 4 bases; unmatched bases: 8. Germline V gene data show CDR1 as LNHDA and CDR2 as SQIVND (reference sequence). The CDR3 DNA reads as TGTGCCAGCGGCCCACAGGGGAGCACTGAAGCTTTCTTT. It translates to CASGPQGSTEAFF.

The rearrangement links TRBV12-3 or TRBV12-4 to TRBJ2-6; D call uncertain. Trimming pared 8 bases from V and 0 bases from J, leaving 5 bases between. The CDR3 has 13 residues. The CDR3 reads CASEISGANVLTF. For the CDR3, the DNA is TGTGCCAGCGAGATCTCTGGGGCCAACGTCCTGACTTTC.

The gene calls are TRBV5-6 and TRBJ1-2, with a tentative D call TRBD1 (6 bases). V was pared by 0 bases and J by 8 bases, with 23 bases between. CDR3 length: 17 residues. Germline values: CDR1 SGHDT, CDR2 YYEEEE. CDR3 sequence reads: CASSLGARDTLAGGYTF. The CDR3 DNA is TGTGCCAGCAGCTTGGGTGCCCGGGACACCCTTGCAGGGGGCTACACCTTC.

V is TRBV28 and J is TRBJ1-5; D might be TRBD1 (6 bases). CDR1 and CDR2 from the germline V gene are MDHEN and SYDVKM. V was cut by 8 bases and J by 6 bases, with 26 bases left in between. This CDR3 is 17 amino acids long. The CDR3 protein is CASGGTIRKPRGQPQHF. The CDR3 region has the DNA TGTGCCAGCGGGGGAACGATCAGGAAGCCCAGGGGTCAGCCCCAGCATTTT.

The genes are TRBV2 and TRBJ2-6; 7 nucleotides line up with TRBD1. V shed 9 bases and J 1 base; nucleotides not matched to a gene: 6. The CDR3 is 15 amino acids. Germline V gene data show CDR1 as SNHLY and CDR2 as FYNNEI. The chain's CDR3 is CASRQGRSGANVLTF. Written as DNA, the CDR3 is TGTGCCAGTCGACAGGGAAGATCTGGGGCCAACGTCCTGACTTTC.

This chain uses TRBV5-6 with TRBJ2-7; 10 nucleotides line up with TRBD2. The CDR3 totals 16 residues. V dropped 0 bases and J dropped 4; count of bases not matched to a gene: 7. Germline V gives CDR1 SGHDT, CDR2 YYEEEE. The CDR3 DNA sequence: TGTGCCAGCAGCTTGGGGGCTAGCGGGAGTCGGTACGAGCAGTACTTC. Translated, it gives CASSLGASGSRYEQYF.

The V gene is TRBV4-3, the J gene TRBJ2-7; D is ambiguous. Germline CDR1 reads LGHNA; CDR2 reads YSLEER. The CDR3 has 15 amino acids. V was shortened by 0 bases and J by 4 bases, with 13 bases between the two germline ends. The CDR3 DNA sequence: TGCGCCAGCAGCCAAGATCCAGGAACCATTTACGAGCAGTACTTC. The encoded protein is CASSQDPGTIYEQYF.

This clone was seen a handful of times. V usage is TRBV5-4 and J usage is TRBJ1-1; D may be TRBD1 (6 bases). Trimming took 2 bases from V and 4 from J, leaving 9 bases between them. The CDR3 runs 13 residues. Looked up from germline, CDR1 is SGHNT and CDR2 is YYREEE (reference sequence). The CDR3: CASSLRGGTEAFF. The CDR3 region has the DNA TGTGCCAGCAGCTTAAGAGGGGGCACTGAAGCTTTCTTT. Filled out from reference TRBV5-4 and TRBJ1-1, the complete variable domain reads ETGVTQSPTHLIKTRGQQVTLRCSSQSGHNTVSWYQQALGQGPQFIFQYYREEENGRGNFPPRFSGLQFPNYSSELNVNALELDDSALYLCASSLRGGTEAFFGQGTRLTVV.

V is TRBV19 and J is TRBJ1-3; weak D call: TRBD1 (5 bases). Trimming pared 11 bases from V and 0 bases from J, leaving 17 bases between. The V gene's germline CDR1 is LNHDA and CDR2 SQIVND (reference sequence). The CDR3 is made up of 15 amino acids. As DNA, the CDR3 is TGTGCCTCCTCCCGACAGCTTTCCTCTGGAAACACCATATATTTT. Amino acids: CASSRQLSSGNTIYF.

This clone was observed a handful of times. The rearrangement links TRBV12-3 or TRBV12-4 to TRBJ1-5; D is unclear. There are 13 residues in the CDR3. Trimming stripped 3 bases from V and 9 bases from J, with 12 bases between. The CDR3 coding sequence is TGTGCCAGCAGTTTCGGGCGGGGAGCGCCCCAGCATTTT. Protein product: CASSFGRGAPQHF.

The chain uses TRBV12-5 and TRBJ1-2, with D perhaps TRBD1 (6 bases). Germline V gene lookup returns CDR1 LGHNT and CDR2 FRNRAP. Trimming removed 1 base at V and 7 bases at J, with 10 bases between. This CDR3 spans 13 amino acids. CDR3 sequence: CASGLDRAPGYTF. In nucleotides, the CDR3 is TGTGCTAGTGGTTTGGACAGGGCTCCTGGCTACACCTTC.

This clone has more than one count but fewer than ten. The chain joins TRBV13 to TRBJ1-1; TRBD1 is a possible D gene (6 bases). Germline lookup yields CDR1 PRHDT and CDR2 FYEKMQ (reference sequence). The CDR3 length is 13 residues. With 3 bases removed from V and 1 base from J, the gap between germline ends came to 6 bases. The CDR3 DNA reads TGTGCCAGCAGCTTGACAGGGAACACTGAAGCTTTCTTT. Translated: CASSLTGNTEAFF.

The rearrangement joins TRBV27 to TRBJ2-6, with D maybe TRBD1 (6 bases). In germline, CDR1 is MNHEY, CDR2 SMNVEV (reference sequence). V lost 5 bases, J lost 2 bases, and 10 bases lay in between. This CDR3 is 15 amino acids long. In DNA, the CDR3 is TGTGCCAGCAGTAGCGGACAGCCTGGGGCCAACGTCCTGACTTTC. It codes for CASSSGQPGANVLTF.

The CDR3 DNA reads TGTGCCAGCAGAAGCGGGGTAACATACACTGAAGCTTTCTTT. The encoded protein is CASRSGVTYTEAFF. This rearrangement joins TRBV6-5 to TRBJ1-1; no definite D call. CDR1 and CDR2 (germline): MNHEY, SVGAGI. Trimming stripped 6 bases from V and 3 bases from J, with 14 bases between. The CDR3 totals 14 residues.

This clone was detected only once. DNA for the CDR3: TGTGCCAGCAGCTGGGACACGGAGTCAGGAGGCTACACCTTC. It translates to CASSWDTESGGYTF. The chain links TRBV2 to TRBJ1-2; perhaps TRBD1 as D (6 bases). V shed 6 bases and J shed 8 bases, with 19 bases lying between them. The CDR3 consists of 14 residues. Germline-derived CDR1 and CDR2 are SNHLY and FYNNEI.